This T cell receptor beta chain was sequenced in a study of T cell clonotyping in hematopoietic cell transplantation. Study conclusions and caveats: At the given depth, recipient repertoires were over 95% de novo clonotypes. Cells were unsorted, so CD4 and CD8 contributions were not separated. Broader posttransplant TCR repertoire diversity was predicted by graft donor and pretransplant recipient Inverse Simpson Index values. After transplant, recipient diversity fell while pathologically expanded clonotypes grew through day 180.

About this clone itself: Its antigen is still unknown.

The repertoire was sequenced with immunoSEQ multiplex PCR; TCRdb's copy has only in-frame clones and lacks some. In the table there are tens of thousands of clones, 88% of which are singletons. V lost 0 bases and J lost 4, with 6 bases in between. The CDR3 spans 13 residues. Germline loops: CDR1 SGHVS, CDR2 FQNEAQ. The clonotype originates from a woman aged 40 to 49 in good health. Some clones in this sample may be carry-over from other donors' samples. The sequenced material came from peripheral blood mononuclear cells. V is TRBV7-8 and J is TRBJ2-5; TRBD2 is a possible D gene (6 bases). In DNA, the CDR3 is TGTGCCAGCAGCTTAGCGGGAGGAGAGACCCAGTACTTC. Translated: CASSLAGGETQYF. The variable domain in full, with the rest retrieved from reference TRBV7-8 and TRBJ2-5, is GAGVSQSPRYKVAKRGQDVALRCDPISGHVSLFWYQQALGQGPEFLTYFQNEAQLDKSGLPSDRFFAERPEGSVSTLKIQRTQQEDSAVYLCASSLAGGETQYFGPGTRLLVL.